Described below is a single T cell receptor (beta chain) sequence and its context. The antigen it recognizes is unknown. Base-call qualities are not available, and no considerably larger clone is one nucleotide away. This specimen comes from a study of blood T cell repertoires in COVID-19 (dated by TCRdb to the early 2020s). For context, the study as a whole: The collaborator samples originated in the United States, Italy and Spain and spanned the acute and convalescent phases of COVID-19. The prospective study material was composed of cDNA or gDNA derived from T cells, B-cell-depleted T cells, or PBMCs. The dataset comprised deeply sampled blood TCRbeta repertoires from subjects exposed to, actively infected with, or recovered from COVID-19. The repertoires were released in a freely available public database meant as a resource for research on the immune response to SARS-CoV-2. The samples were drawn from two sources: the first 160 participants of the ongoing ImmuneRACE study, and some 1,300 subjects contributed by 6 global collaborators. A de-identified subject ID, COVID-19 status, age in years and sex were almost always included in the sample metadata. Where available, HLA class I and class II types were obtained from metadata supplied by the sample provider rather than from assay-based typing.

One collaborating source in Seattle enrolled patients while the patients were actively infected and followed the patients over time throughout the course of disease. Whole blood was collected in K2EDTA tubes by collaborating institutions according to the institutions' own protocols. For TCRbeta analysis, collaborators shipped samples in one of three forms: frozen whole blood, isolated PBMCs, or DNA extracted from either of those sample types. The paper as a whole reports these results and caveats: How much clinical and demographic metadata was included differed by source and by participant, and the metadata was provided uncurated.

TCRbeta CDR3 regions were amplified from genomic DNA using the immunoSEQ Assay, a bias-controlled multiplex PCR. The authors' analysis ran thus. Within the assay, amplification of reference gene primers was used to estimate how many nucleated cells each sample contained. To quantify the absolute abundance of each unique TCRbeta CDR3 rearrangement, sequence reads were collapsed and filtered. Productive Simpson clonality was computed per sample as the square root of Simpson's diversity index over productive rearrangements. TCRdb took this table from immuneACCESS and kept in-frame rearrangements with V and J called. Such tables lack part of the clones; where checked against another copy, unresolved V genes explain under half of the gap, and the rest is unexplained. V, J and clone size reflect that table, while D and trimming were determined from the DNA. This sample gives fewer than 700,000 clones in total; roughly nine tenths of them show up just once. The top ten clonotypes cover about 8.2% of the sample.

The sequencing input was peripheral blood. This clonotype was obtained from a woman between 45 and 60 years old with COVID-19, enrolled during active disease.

The CDR3 here reads CASSSSPGTGVIQYF. The DNA is as follows: TGTGCCAGCAGTTCAAGTCCCGGGACAGGGGTCATTCAGTACTTC. The chain employs TRBV28 and TRBJ2-4; TRBD1 lines up with 10 middle nucleotides. Trimming takes 4 bases off V and 9 bases off J; junction bases not matched to a gene: 9. Taken from the germline V gene, the CDR1 and CDR2 loops are MDHEN and SYDVKM. The CDR3 sequence holds 15 residues, the cysteine and phenylalanine included. Just the 45-base CDR3 DNA is kept, in frame starting at base 1.